This T cell receptor beta chain was recovered during a study of blood T cell repertoires in COVID-19. Study overall: Sample material is recorded as cDNA or gDNA derived from T cells, B-cell-depleted T cells, or PBMCs.

V was trimmed by 0 bases and J by 0 bases, leaving 5 bases between them. CDR1 and CDR2 from the germline V gene are MGHRA and YSYEKL. The CDR3 contains 14 residues. The assay was immunoSEQ multiplex PCR, and TCRdb's table has in-frame clones only and misses some. Of around 220,000 clones in the sample, roughly 84% are singletons; the top ten hold around 4.1%. The chain is built from TRBV4-1 and TRBJ1-2, with D unclear. The TCR sequence derives from a woman between 35 and 50 years old with active or convalescent COVID-19. The specimen was peripheral blood. The chain's CDR3 is CASSQDRSNYGYTF. The CDR3 DNA follows: TGCGCCAGCAGCCAAGACAGGTCTAACTATGGCTACACCTTC.